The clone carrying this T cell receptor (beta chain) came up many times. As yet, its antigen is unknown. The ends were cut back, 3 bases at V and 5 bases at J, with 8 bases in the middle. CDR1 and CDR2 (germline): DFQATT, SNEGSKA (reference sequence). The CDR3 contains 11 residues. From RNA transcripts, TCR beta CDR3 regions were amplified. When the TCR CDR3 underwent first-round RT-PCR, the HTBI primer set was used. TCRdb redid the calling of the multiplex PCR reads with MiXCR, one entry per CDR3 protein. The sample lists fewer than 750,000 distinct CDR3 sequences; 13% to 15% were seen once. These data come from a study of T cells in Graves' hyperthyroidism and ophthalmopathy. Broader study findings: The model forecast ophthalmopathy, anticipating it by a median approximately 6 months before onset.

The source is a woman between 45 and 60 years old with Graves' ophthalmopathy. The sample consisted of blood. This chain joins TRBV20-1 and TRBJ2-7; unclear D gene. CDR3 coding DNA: TGCAGTGCTAGCAAGGCCCACGAGCAGTACTTC. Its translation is CSASKAHEQYF.